The 24 T cell receptor beta chains in this list originate from one sample, sequenced in a study of shared clonotypes between healthy human individuals. Only in-frame clones appear in the TCRdb table, and some are missing; sequencing was by immunoSEQ multiplex PCR. The sample lists over 1.5 million clones, nearly 99% occurring once. The sample comprised naive CD4+ T cells sorted from blood. As for subset: CD45RA+ positively selected. The receptors were gathered from a man younger than 45 in good health.

V and J are TRBV5-1 and TRBJ1-4; no clear D gene. CDR3 length: 16 residues. Per germline, CDR1 SGHRS and CDR2 YFSETQ. Trimming removed 2 bases at V and 1 base at J, with 12 bases between. The CDR3 sequence: CASSFYPGGTNEKLFF. The CDR3, as DNA: TGCGCCAGCAGCTTCTACCCAGGAGGAACTAATGAAAAACTGTTTTTT.

CDR3 DNA sequence: TGCAGCGTGAAGCTTGGACTAGCGGGCTACAATGAGCAGTTCTTC. It is translated as CSVKLGLAGYNEQFF. The genes are TRBV29-1 and TRBJ2-1; the match to TRBD2 covers 11 bases. Per the germline V gene, CDR1 is SQVTM and CDR2 is ANQGSEA. V dropped 6 bases and J dropped 3; count of bases not matched to a gene: 7. The CDR3 is 15 amino acids.

V usage is TRBV7-9 and J usage is TRBJ2-6, with 8 bases identical to TRBD1. This CDR3 region has 17 residues. The trim removed 3 bases at V and 1 base at J, leaving 5 bases unmatched. The germline V gene has CDR1 SEHNR and CDR2 FQNEAQ (reference sequence). This CDR3 reads CASSFGTGLSGANVLTF. CDR3 DNA: TGTGCCAGCAGCTTCGGGACAGGCCTATCTGGGGCCAACGTCCTGACTTTC. The whole variable domain, filled in from reference TRBV7-9 and TRBJ2-6, reads DTGVSQNPRHKITKRGQNVTFRCDPISEHNRLYWYRQTLGQGPEFLTYFQNEAQLEKSRLLSDRFSAERPKGSFSTLEIQRTEQGDSAMYLCASSFGTGLSGANVLTFGAGSRLTVL.

This chain uses TRBV28 with TRBJ2-7, with D possibly matching TRBD1 (5 bases). The germline gives CDR1 MDHEN, CDR2 SYDVKM. This CDR3 has 13 residues. Trimming stripped 3 bases from V and 7 bases from J, with 13 bases between. The CDR3 reads CASSLPGSGEQYF. The CDR3 DNA reads TGTGCCAGCAGTTTGCCAGGGTCAGGTGAGCAGTACTTC.

The chain carries TRBV29-1 and TRBJ2-1, with 9 bases identical to TRBD2. This CDR3 region has 14 residues. Germline CDR1 is SQVTM and CDR2 is ANQGSEA. Germline trimming cut 3 bases from V and 10 bases from J; bases unmatched to any gene: 10. CDR3 nucleotides: TGCAGCGTTGACAGGCGTCTAGCGGGACGAGAGCAGTTCTTC. Translated, it gives CSVDRRLAGREQFF.

The count of this clone is one. The chain has TRBV5-1 and TRBJ2-1; 12 positions agree with TRBD2. CDR1 is SGHRS and CDR2 is YFSETQ in the germline V gene. This CDR3 has 17 residues. J lost 8 bases, V lost 0 bases, and 9 bases had no gene match. This chain's CDR3 is CASSLVRAASGRDEQFF. CDR3 coding DNA: TGCGCCAGCAGCTTGGTCCGCGCGGCTAGCGGGAGGGATGAGCAGTTCTTC. The whole variable domain, remainder taken from reference TRBV5-1 and TRBJ2-1, is KAGVTQTPRYLIKTRGQQVTLSCSPISGHRSVSWYQQTPGQGLQFLFEYFSETQRNKGNFPGRFSGRQFSNSRSEMNVSTLELGDSALYLCASSLVRAASGRDEQFFGPGTRLTVL.

This chain links TRBV28 with TRBJ1-5; 10 bases line up with TRBD1. The CDR3 consists of 15 residues. In germline, CDR1 is MDHEN, CDR2 SYDVKM. V dropped 4 bases and J dropped 4; count of bases not matched to a gene: 4. DNA for the CDR3: TGTGCCAGCAGTTCCGGGACAGGGGATAATCAGCCCCAGCATTTT. Protein product: CASSSGTGDNQPQHF.

The V gene is TRBV28, the J gene TRBJ2-3; no firm D call. CDR1 is MDHEN and CDR2 is SYDVKM in the germline V gene. This CDR3 has 15 residues. V lost 3 bases, J lost 2 bases, and 12 bases lay in between. The CDR3 DNA follows: TGTGCCAGCAGTTTGAGTTATCGAAACACAGATACGCAGTATTTT. It codes for CASSLSYRNTDTQYF.

This chain joins TRBV5-1 and TRBJ1-1; TRBD1 matches at 7 bases. V was clipped by 4 bases and J by 0 bases; unmatched bases: 6. The germline CDR1 and CDR2 sequences are SGHRS and YFSETQ. The CDR3 covers 15 residues. The CDR3 sequence: CASSRDSFMNTEAFF. The CDR3 DNA is TGCGCCAGCAGCCGGGACAGTTTCATGAACACTGAAGCTTTCTTT.

The chain carries TRBV5-1 and TRBJ2-7; 10 bases map to TRBD1. Germline loops: CDR1 SGHRS, CDR2 YFSETQ. V trimming: 5 bases; J trimming: 3 bases; junction bases outside the gene matches: 8. The CDR3 consists of 15 residues. The DNA of the CDR3 is TGCGCCAGCAGGAGAGGGGGGACAGGGGACTACGAGCAGTACTTC. Translation gives CASRRGGTGDYEQYF.

The chain recombines TRBV9 with TRBJ2-7; TRBD1 is a possible D gene (6 bases). V lost 4 bases, J lost 6 bases, and 14 bases lay in between. The CDR3 has 13 residues. The germline gives CDR1 SGDLS, CDR2 YYNGEE. CDR3 nucleotide sequence: TGTGCCAGCAGCATAACCTTGGGGGCCGAGCAGTACTTC. Translation: CASSITLGAEQYF.

Regarding this clone: Other DNA sequences in the same sample also yield this CDR3. The chain joins TRBV6-4 to TRBJ2-1; TRBD1 might be the D (6 bases). Looked up from germline, CDR1 is MRHNA and CDR2 is SNTAGT. Trimming left V 3 bases short and J 4 bases short, with 7 bases between. The CDR3 covers 13 residues. The CDR3 DNA is TGTGCCAGCAGTGAGGACAGTTACAATGAGCAGTTCTTC. As protein: CASSEDSYNEQFF.

This chain connects TRBV15 to TRBJ2-2; D not certain. The CDR3 has 14 amino acids. Germline V gene data show CDR1 as LNHNV and CDR2 as YYDKDF (reference sequence). The germline V and J ends were trimmed by 0 bases and 7 bases, with 9 bases remaining between them. The CDR3 DNA is TGTGCCACCAGCAGAGATTTCCAGCGCGGGGAGCTGTTTTTT. Protein product: CATSRDFQRGELFF. Full variable domain (missing parts from reference TRBV15 and TRBJ2-2): DAMVIQNPRYQVTQFGKPVTLSCSQTLNHNVMYWYQQKSSQAPKLLFHYYDKDFNNEADTPDNFQSRRPNTSFCFLDIRSPGLGDTAMYLCATSRDFQRGELFFGEGSRLTVL.

The rearrangement joins TRBV27 to TRBJ1-2; 7 bases match TRBD1. V lost 3 bases and J lost 2; bases outside the gene matches: 6. This CDR3 has 15 amino acids. Per germline, CDR1 MNHEY and CDR2 SMNVEV (reference sequence). In nucleotides, the CDR3 is TGTGCCAGCAGTTTTGGGCTGACAGGGAACTATGGCTACACCTTC. Translated: CASSFGLTGNYGYTF.

This clone was seen once. The chain combines TRBV2 with TRBJ2-7; no firm D call. From germline, CDR1 is SNHLY and CDR2 FYNNEI. The V and J ends lost 8 bases and 4 bases respectively, with 12 bases between them. The CDR3 runs to 12 residues. CDR3: CASARHDYEQYF. The DNA of the CDR3 is TGTGCCAGCGCCCGGCATGATTACGAGCAGTACTTC.

In this sample, this clone turned up once. The V gene is TRBV28, the J gene TRBJ2-7; 9 bases agree with TRBD1. Germline V gene sequence: CDR1 MDHEN, CDR2 SYDVKM. J lost 0 bases, V lost 4 bases, and 7 bases had no gene match. The CDR3 is 16 residues long. CDR3 loop: CASSSPGTGHSYEQYF. The CDR3 DNA follows: TGTGCCAGCAGTTCCCCCGGGACAGGGCACTCCTACGAGCAGTACTTC. Filled out from reference TRBV28 and TRBJ2-7, the complete variable domain reads DVKVTQSSRYLVKRTGEKVFLECVQDMDHENMFWYRQDPGLGLRLIYFSYDVKMKEKGDIPEGYSVSREKKERFSLILESASTNQTSMYLCASSSPGTGHSYEQYFGPGTRLTVT.

This clone was detected once. The J gene is TRBJ1-5, the V gene TRBV28; tentatively, D is TRBD1 (6 bases). Germline V lookup: CDR1 MDHEN, CDR2 SYDVKM. V lost 5 bases and J 7 bases, leaving 12 bases between the germline ends. CDR3 size: 13 residues. CDR3 loop: CASSRGGVQPQHF. In DNA, the CDR3 is TGTGCCAGCAGTCGAGGGGGGGTCCAGCCCCAGCATTTT. Variable domain in full (rest from reference TRBV28 and TRBJ1-5): DVKVTQSSRYLVKRTGEKVFLECVQDMDHENMFWYRQDPGLGLRLIYFSYDVKMKEKGDIPEGYSVSREKKERFSLILESASTNQTSMYLCASSRGGVQPQHFGDGTRLSIL.

Here the CDR3 reads CASSSYYGQSNTEAFF. The CDR3 DNA is TGTGCCAGCAGTTCCTACTACGGACAGAGTAACACTGAAGCTTTCTTT. The V call is TRBV6-5, the J call TRBJ1-1; a weak D match, TRBD1 (6 bases). From germline, CDR1 is MNHEY and CDR2 SVGAGI. The CDR3 has 16 amino acids. Trimming pared 4 bases from V and 2 bases from J, leaving 17 bases between.

As to this clone: The identical CDR3 is also encoded by other nucleotide sequences in the sample. V and J are TRBV15 and TRBJ2-2; maybe TRBD1 (5 bases). V lost 0 bases, J lost 1 base, and 6 bases lay in between. Per the germline V gene, CDR1 is LNHNV and CDR2 is YYDKDF (reference sequence). This CDR3 comprises 15 residues. This CDR3 is CATSRDTGNTGELFF. Written as DNA, the CDR3 is TGTGCCACCAGCAGAGATACAGGGAACACCGGGGAGCTGTTTTTT.

The chain links TRBV21-1 to TRBJ2-2; the table gives TRBD1 as D, unverified against the DNA. TRBV21-1 is a pseudogene. The CDR3 totals 19 residues. CDR3 coding DNA: TGTGCCAGCAGCAAGCGGGACAGGGGGCCTTGCCAAGACACCGGGGAGCTGTTTTTT. Translated: CASSKRDRGPCQDTGELFF.

This chain links TRBV14 with TRBJ2-7; weak D call: TRBD2 (6 bases). This CDR3 spans 14 amino acids. Germline V gene sequence: CDR1 SGHDN, CDR2 FVKESK. Trimming removed 4 bases at V and 3 bases at J, with 13 bases between. The chain's CDR3 is CASSPGLNRYEQYF. CDR3 DNA sequence: TGTGCCAGCAGCCCGGGACTGAACCGCTACGAGCAGTACTTC.

The chain combines TRBV7-2 with TRBJ2-7; D not certain. The V and J ends lost 3 bases and 3 bases respectively, with 12 bases between them. Germline CDR1 is SGHTA and CDR2 is FQGNSA. The CDR3 is made up of 14 amino acids. CDR3 bases: TGTGCCAGCAGCTTGTTGTCAGCAAGCTACGAGCAGTACTTC. It translates to CASSLLSASYEQYF.

This clone came up once. The chain is built from TRBV5-1 and TRBJ2-5, with 13 bases that match TRBD2. The V gene end was trimmed by 7 bases and the J gene end by 2 bases; junction bases not matched to a gene: 2. The germline CDR1 and CDR2 sequences are SGHRS and YFSETQ. CDR3 length: 14 residues. CDR3 loop: CASGLAGAQETQYF. The CDR3 DNA reads as TGCGCCAGCGGACTAGCGGGGGCACAAGAGACCCAGTACTTC.

The genes are TRBV18 and TRBJ2-5, with 8 bases aligning to TRBD2. Germline CDR1 reads KGHSH; CDR2 reads LQKENI. V was clipped by 2 bases and J by 1 base; unmatched bases: 6. This CDR3 is built from 16 residues. The CDR3 loop reads CASSPSAGGPQETQYF. CDR3 sequence (DNA): TGTGCCAGCTCACCATCGGCGGGAGGTCCCCAAGAGACCCAGTACTTC. The whole variable domain, filled in from reference TRBV18 and TRBJ2-5, reads NAGVMQNPRHLVRRRGQEARLRCSPMKGHSHVYWYRQLPEEGLKFMVYLQKENIIDESGMPKERFSAEFPKEGPSILRIQQVVRGDSAAYFCASSPSAGGPQETQYFGPGTRLLVL.